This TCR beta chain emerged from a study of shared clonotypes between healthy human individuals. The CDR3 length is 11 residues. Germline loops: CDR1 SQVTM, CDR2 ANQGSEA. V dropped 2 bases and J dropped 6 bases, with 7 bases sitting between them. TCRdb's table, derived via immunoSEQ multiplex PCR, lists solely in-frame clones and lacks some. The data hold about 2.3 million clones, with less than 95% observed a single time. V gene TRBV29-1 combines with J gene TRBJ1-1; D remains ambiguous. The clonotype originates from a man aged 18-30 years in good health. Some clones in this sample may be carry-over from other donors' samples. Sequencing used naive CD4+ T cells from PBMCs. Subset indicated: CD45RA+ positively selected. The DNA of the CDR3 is TGCAGCGTTGAATGGAAGGCTGAAGCTTTCTTT. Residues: CSVEWKAEAFF.